These T cell receptor beta chains were read from a single sample in a study of blood T cell repertoires in COVID-19. The method was immunoSEQ multiplex PCR; TCRdb's version includes in-frame clones alone and lacks a portion of them. The sample lists 200,000 to 250,000 clones, 65% to 90% occurring once. What was sequenced was peripheral blood. The receptor set was obtained from a man aged 45-60 years with acute or convalescent COVID-19. The CDR3 runs from the conserved cysteine through the conserved F or W. A D gene is named only where the DNA matches it firmly. Size tells how often a clone was seen (once, few, many) or the class of an expanded clone, and some rows leave it out.

size	V	D	J	CDR3	DNA
NA	TRBV7-9	TRBD1	TRBJ1-1	CASSPRTGEQDKAFF	TGTGCCAGCAGCCCTAGAACAGGGGAGCAGGATAAAGCTTTCTTT
NA	TRBV5-5	NA	TRBJ2-3	CASSEVTDTQYF	TGTGCCAGCAGCGAGGTCACAGATACGCAGTATTTT
NA	TRBV5-5	NA	TRBJ2-5	CASSLAQGRRETQYF	TGTGCCAGCAGCTTGGCTCAGGGGCGGCGAGAGACCCAGTACTTC
NA	TRBV11-1	NA	TRBJ2-1	CASSLIKGGHEQFF	TGTGCCAGCAGCTTGATCAAGGGGGGGCATGAGCAGTTCTTC
NA	TRBV15	NA	TRBJ2-2	CATSRVANTGELFF	TGTGCCACCAGCAGAGTGGCAAACACCGGGGAGCTGTTTTTT
few	TRBV19	NA	TRBJ1-1	CASSIEGSLPEAFF	TGTGCCAGTAGTATAGAGGGTAGCCTTCCGGAAGCTTTCTTT
NA	TRBV21-1	NA	TRBJ2-1	CASDRRANNEQFF	TGTGCCAGCGACCGGAGGGCGAACAATGAGCAGTTCTTC
NA	TRBV25-1	TRBD2	TRBJ2-3	CASSRAGGTDTQYF	TGTGCCAGCAGCCGGGCCGGGGGGACAGATACGCAGTATTTT
NA	TRBV7-8	NA	TRBJ2-6	CASSPWAGFSGANVLTF	TGTGCCAGCAGCCCTTGGGCTGGGTTCTCTGGGGCCAACGTCCTGACTTTC
NA	TRBV5-4	TRBD1	TRBJ1-2	CASSLTGQLYGYTF	TGTGCCAGCAGCTTGACGGGACAGCTCTATGGCTACACCTTC
NA	TRBV10-2	NA	TRBJ1-4	CASSEQHVSEKLFF	TGCGCCAGCAGTGAGCAGCATGTTAGCGAAAAACTGTTTTTT
NA	TRBV5-6	TRBD1	TRBJ1-1	CASSWTGGTEAFF	TGTGCCAGCAGCTGGACAGGGGGGACTGAAGCTTTCTTT
NA	TRBV30	TRBD1	TRBJ1-2	CAWSVIGDRGRSNYGYTF	TGTGCCTGGAGTGTGATTGGGGACAGGGGAAGGAGTAACTATGGCTACACCTTC
NA	TRBV5-4	NA	TRBJ1-2	CASSSRYNYGYTF	TGTGCCAGCAGCTCCCGGTATAACTATGGCTACACCTTC
NA	TRBV27	NA	TRBJ1-1	CASSRSRQGFSVGTEAFF	TGTGCCAGCAGTAGGTCAAGGCAGGGTTTCTCCGTTGGCACTGAAGCTTTCTTT
NA	TRBV19	TRBD1	TRBJ2-3	CATTGATWDTQYF	TGTGCCACCACAGGGGCGACGTGGGATACGCAGTATTTT
NA	TRBV29-1	TRBD1	TRBJ1-1	CSAADRLNTEAFF	TGCAGCGCCGCGGACAGGTTAAACACTGAAGCTTTCTTT
NA	TRBV11-2	NA	TRBJ2-1	CASSLVRASGEQFF	TGTGCCAGCAGCTTAGTTCGCGCTTCGGGTGAGCAGTTCTTC
NA	TRBV6-5	NA	TRBJ1-3	CASTLGGNTIYF	TGTGCCAGCACACTGGGCGGAAACACCATATATTTT
once	TRBV6-2/TRBV6-3	TRBD1	TRBJ1-1	CASSYSGTANTEAFF	TGTGCCAGCAGCTACTCCGGGACAGCGAACACTGAAGCTTTCTTT
NA	TRBV7-8	NA	TRBJ2-2	CASTPFKGVYTGELFF	TGTGCCAGCACCCCCTTTAAGGGGGTGTACACCGGGGAGCTGTTTTTT
few	TRBV25-1	NA	TRBJ1-1	CASSVAGDWAFF	TGTGCCAGCAGTGTCGCAGGGGATTGGGCTTTCTTT
once	TRBV6-6	TRBD1	TRBJ1-5	CASMGQFNQPQHF	TGTGCCAGCATGGGACAGTTTAATCAGCCCCAGCATTTT
NA	TRBV6-1	NA	TRBJ1-6	CASSEGYSYNSPLHF	TGTGCCAGCAGTGAAGGGTACAGCTATAATTCACCCCTCCACTTT
once	TRBV6-5	NA	TRBJ1-1	CASSYSGGTEAFF	TGTGCCAGCAGTTACTCGGGGGGTACTGAAGCTTTCTTT
NA	TRBV7-9	TRBD1	TRBJ2-7	CASSLRDRPFF	TGTGCCAGCAGCTTACGGGACAGGCCGTTCTTC
NA	TRBV18	NA	TRBJ2-5	CASSPRSGSGETQYF	TGTGCCAGCTCACCACGATCGGGGTCCGGGGAGACCCAGTACTTC
once	TRBV6-1	NA	TRBJ1-5	CASSEASGRVYQPQHF	TGTGCCAGCAGTGAAGCTTCGGGCAGGGTGTATCAGCCCCAGCATTTT
NA	TRBV6-2/TRBV6-3	TRBD1	TRBJ2-3	CASSYRQGYTQYF	TGTGCCAGCAGTTACCGACAGGGCTATACGCAGTATTTT
NA	TRBV25-1	NA	TRBJ1-1	CASSDPLGGAGSEAFF	TGTGCCAGCAGTGACCCCCTGGGAGGGGCCGGCTCGGAAGCTTTCTTT
NA	TRBV5-1	TRBD1	TRBJ1-2	CASNPGQGNYGYTF	TGCGCCAGCAACCCGGGACAGGGGAACTATGGCTACACCTTC
NA	TRBV19	NA	TRBJ1-5	CASRGKRQGGNQPQHF	TGTGCCAGTAGGGGGAAAAGGCAGGGCGGCAATCAGCCCCAGCATTTT
NA	TRBV6-5	TRBD1	TRBJ1-2	CASKQGAEVDGYTF	TGTGCCAGCAAACAGGGGGCTGAGGTGGATGGCTACACCTTC
NA	TRBV7-2	NA	TRBJ1-2	CASSLDAGRGYTF	TGTGCCAGCAGCTTAGATGCGGGTCGGGGCTACACCTTC
NA	TRBV7-2	NA	TRBJ1-5	CASSLAADYSNQPQHF	TGTGCCAGCAGCTTAGCCGCAGACTATAGCAATCAGCCCCAGCATTTT
NA	TRBV29-1	TRBD2	TRBJ2-5	CSVEDPGLVRPKETQYF	TGCAGCGTTGAAGACCCGGGACTAGTTCGTCCAAAAGAGACCCAGTACTTC
NA	TRBV14	NA	TRBJ1-1	CASSHGRGTEAFF	TGTGCCAGCAGCCATGGGAGGGGAACTGAAGCTTTCTTT
few	TRBV6-5	NA	TRBJ1-2	CASLERQNYGYTF	TGTGCCAGCTTAGAGCGGCAAAACTATGGCTACACCTTC
few	TRBV6-5	TRBD2	TRBJ2-7	CANGGTEYYEQYF	TGTGCCAACGGGGGGACGGAATACTACGAGCAGTACTTC
NA	TRBV12-5	NA	TRBJ2-1	CASGTSGVNEQFF	TGTGCTAGTGGAACCTCAGGGGTCAATGAGCAGTTCTTC
NA	TRBV12-3/TRBV12-4	NA	TRBJ1-4	CASSLNSLEKLFF	TGTGCCAGCAGTTTGAACAGCCTTGAAAAACTGTTTTTT
NA	TRBV12-3/TRBV12-4	TRBD1	TRBJ1-2	CASSLGQVYGYTF	TGTGCCAGCAGCCTGGGACAGGTCTATGGCTACACCTTC
NA	TRBV6-5	NA	TRBJ1-1	CASSFGLNTEAFF	TGTGCCAGCAGTTTCGGTTTGAACACTGAAGCTTTCTTT
NA	TRBV5-1	TRBD1	TRBJ1-1	CASSLISGQGNTEAFF	TGCGCCAGCAGCTTGATTTCGGGACAGGGGAACACTGAAGCTTTCTTT
NA	TRBV30	NA	TRBJ2-7	CAWGGYEQYF	TGTGCCTGGGGCGGGTATGAGCAGTACTTC
NA	TRBV6-5	NA	TRBJ1-2	CASTPGEGPYYGYTF	TGTGCCAGCACCCCGGGGGAGGGTCCTTACTATGGCTACACCTTC
NA	TRBV30	TRBD1	TRBJ1-6	CAWSGRGLGLDSPLHF	TGTGCCTGGAGTGGCAGGGGGCTAGGACTCGATTCACCCCTCCACTTT
few	TRBV6-1	NA	TRBJ1-2	CASSEPQDYYGYTF	TGTGCCAGCAGTGAACCCCAGGATTACTATGGCTACACCTTC
NA	TRBV6-6	TRBD2	TRBJ2-1	CASSTSGGANTAQFF	TGTGCCAGCAGTACTAGCGGGGGGGCTAATACTGCCCAGTTCTTC
NA	TRBV27	NA	TRBJ1-5	CASRQTVSNQPQHF	TGTGCCAGCAGACAGACAGTTAGCAATCAGCCCCAGCATTTT
NA	TRBV7-9	NA	TRBJ2-2	CASSLTGSGELFF	TGTGCCAGCAGCTTAACTGGTTCCGGGGAGCTGTTTTTT
NA	TRBV28	NA	TRBJ2-3	CASSLARAGANTDTQYF	TGTGCCAGCAGTTTAGCCAGGGCGGGGGCAAACACAGATACGCAGTATTTT
NA	TRBV2	TRBD1	TRBJ2-7	CASRPGQATYEQYF	TGTGCCAGCAGACCGGGACAGGCGACCTACGAGCAGTACTTC
once	TRBV4-1	NA	TRBJ2-3	CASSPSGAGALNSTDTQYF	TGCGCCAGCAGCCCAAGTGGGGCAGGGGCCCTCAATAGCACAGATACGCAGTATTTT
NA	TRBV5-4	NA	TRBJ1-3	CASSPSGNSGNTIYF	TGTGCCAGCAGCCCATCCGGGAACTCTGGAAACACCATATATTTT